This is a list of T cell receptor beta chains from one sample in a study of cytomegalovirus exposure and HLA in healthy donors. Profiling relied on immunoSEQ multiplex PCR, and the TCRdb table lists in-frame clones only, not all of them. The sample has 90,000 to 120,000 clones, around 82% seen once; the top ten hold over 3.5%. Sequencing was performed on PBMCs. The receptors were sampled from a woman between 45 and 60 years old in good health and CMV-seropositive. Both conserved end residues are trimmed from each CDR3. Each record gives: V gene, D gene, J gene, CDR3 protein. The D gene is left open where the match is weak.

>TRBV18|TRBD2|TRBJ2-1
ASSPAGGWEQF
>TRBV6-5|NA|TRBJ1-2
ASSPGTRERYGYT
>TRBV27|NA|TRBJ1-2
ASSPGSADYGYT
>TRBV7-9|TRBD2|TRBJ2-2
ALSGTSGKTNTGELF
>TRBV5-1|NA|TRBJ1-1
ASSLARGEAF
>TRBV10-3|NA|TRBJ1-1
AIRDSLNTEAF
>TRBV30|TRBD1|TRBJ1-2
AWVTGGYGYT
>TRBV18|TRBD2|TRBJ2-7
ASSPRLAITYEQY
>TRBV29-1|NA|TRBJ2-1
SVAPWVSSGEQF
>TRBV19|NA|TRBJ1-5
ASSIGLGGAWNQPQH
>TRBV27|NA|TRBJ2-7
ASSFASSYEQY
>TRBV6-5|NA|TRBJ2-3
ASHSESDTQY
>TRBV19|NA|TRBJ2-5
ASSIGAEGAQETQY
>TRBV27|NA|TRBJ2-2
ASSDTQNTGELF
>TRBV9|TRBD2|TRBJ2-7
ASSADTGTRSSYEQY
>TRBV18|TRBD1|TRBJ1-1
ASSPFRDRGARNTEAF